Following are 21 T cell receptor beta chains from one sample sequenced in a study of T-cell reconstitution after alpha-beta-depleted transplantation in children. Preparation of the TCRbeta library was carried out with unique molecular identifiers. Each CDR3 protein gets one entry after TCRdb re-called the PCR reads with MiXCR. The profile shows about 260,000 distinct CDR3 sequences, roughly 7.7% of them singletons. The sequencing used PBMCs, mostly from graft donor cells, collected 180 days after TCRalphabeta/CD19-depleted stem cell transplant. The receptors stem from a male patient between 10 and 17 years old who had a stem cell transplant for acute lymphoblastic leukemia, so the T cells may come from the graft donor.

In its sample, this clonotype was seen many times. This rearrangement joins TRBV7-6 to TRBJ2-2; D uncertain. Germline V gene data show CDR1 as SGHVS and CDR2 as FNYEAQ. With 0 bases removed from V and 5 bases from J, the gap between germline ends came to 10 bases. This CDR3 is built from 15 residues. The CDR3 nucleotides are TGTGCCAGCAGCTTAGCGGCCAGTTTGACCGGGGAGCTGTTTTTT. Translation gives CASSLAASLTGELFF.

This clonotype has ten or more counts. This rearrangement joins TRBV12-3 or TRBV12-4 to TRBJ2-5; TRBD1 matches 8 bases. V was clipped by 5 bases and J by 3 bases; unmatched bases: 5. CDR3 length: 14 residues. The CDR3 DNA reads as TGTGCCAGCAGTCCTCCGACAGGGGAAGAGACCCAGTACTTC. It yields the protein CASSPPTGEETQYF.

At least ten counts were recorded for this clonotype. This chain uses TRBV18 with TRBJ1-1, with TRBD1 matching 7 bases. Losses at the gene ends were 3 bases for V and 9 bases for J; bases not matched to a gene: 4. The germline CDR1 and CDR2 sequences are KGHSH and LQKENI. CDR3 length equals 12 residues. The DNA for the CDR3 is TGTGCCAGCTCACCCACGACAGGGAAAGCTTTCTTT. Encoded protein: CASSPTTGKAFF.

This clonotype was detected many times. The chain combines TRBV18 with TRBJ2-7; D is perhaps TRBD2 (5 bases). Trimming removed 1 base from V and 2 bases from J, with 12 bases in between. The CDR3 runs 15 residues. Germline V gives CDR1 KGHSH, CDR2 LQKENI. CDR3 loop: CASSPRRVTAYEQYF. The CDR3 region has the DNA TGTGCCAGCTCACCACGGCGGGTAACGGCCTACGAGCAGTACTTC.

This clonotype was picked up many times. The CDR3 loop reads CASSPTSGQARGYTF. The CDR3 DNA follows: TGCGCCAGCAGCCCAACCTCGGGACAGGCCCGAGGCTACACCTTC. V gene TRBV5-1 combines with J gene TRBJ1-2, with 8 bases that match TRBD1. CDR3 length: 15 amino acids. V dropped 4 bases and J dropped 8; count of bases not matched to a gene: 13. Germline V gene data show CDR1 as SGHRS and CDR2 as YFSETQ.

This clonotype was seen repeatedly, ten times or more. CDR3 region: CASSLEGGLPYNEQFF. CDR3 in DNA: TGTGCCAGCAGCCTAGAAGGGGGGCTACCCTACAATGAGCAGTTCTTC. This rearrangement joins TRBV4-2 to TRBJ2-1; D assignment may be TRBD1 or TRBD2 (6 bases each). The CDR3 is 16 amino acids. V was shortened by 4 bases and J by 2 bases, with 15 bases between the two germline ends. CDR1 is LGHNA, CDR2 YNFKEQ, per germline.

This clonotype was detected many times. This chain joins TRBV5-1 and TRBJ2-5, with TRBD2 matching 7 bases. The CDR3 is 12 amino acids. Germline CDR1 and CDR2: SGHRS and YFSETQ. V was pared by 4 bases and J by 4 bases, with 1 base of the junction left unmatched. CDR3 loop: CASSPSGETQYF. CDR3 sequence (DNA): TGCGCCAGCAGCCCTAGCGGAGAGACCCAGTACTTC.

This clonotype was picked up a small number of times. The gene calls are TRBV2 and TRBJ1-2; D remains unclear. The V end lost 7 bases, the J end lost 7 bases, and 10 bases lay between the germline ends. Germline lookup yields CDR1 SNHLY and CDR2 FYNNEI. The CDR3 has 11 residues. The CDR3 loop reads CASIRESGYTF. The CDR3 DNA sequence: TGTGCCAGCATACGGGAGAGTGGCTACACCTTC.

This clonotype was detected ten times or more. The chain uses TRBV28 and TRBJ1-1; D may be TRBD1 (5 bases). V lost 3 bases and J lost 1, with 12 bases in between. The CDR3 runs 15 residues. The germline gives CDR1 MDHEN, CDR2 SYDVKM. The CDR3 DNA reads TGTGCCAGCAGTTTTCAGGGCGGGGGGAACACTGAAGCTTTCTTT. Translating gives CASSFQGGGNTEAFF.

This clonotype has a count of ten or more. The chain couples TRBV5-1 to TRBJ2-1, with 8 bases matching TRBD1. Losses at the gene ends were 4 bases for V and 8 bases for J; bases not matched to a gene: 17. Germline loops: CDR1 SGHRS, CDR2 YFSETQ. The CDR3 contains 17 residues. The CDR3 nucleotides read TGCGCCAGCAGCCGCACCTCAGGGGGCGGATTTTTCCATGAGCAGTTCTTC. Its protein is CASSRTSGGGFFHEQFF.

This clonotype was picked up many times. This chain joins TRBV6-5 and TRBJ1-1, with 9 bases matching TRBD1. CDR3 length: 13 residues. CDR1 and CDR2 (germline): MNHEY, SVGAGI. The junction had 5 bases not matched to a gene; V was cut back by 5 bases and J by 7 bases. The DNA for the CDR3 is TGTGCCAGCAGTCCCACAGGGGGCCTTGAAGCTTTCTTT. Translated: CASSPTGGLEAFF.

The rearrangement joins TRBV2 to TRBJ2-7; D remains unclear. Germline V lookup: CDR1 SNHLY, CDR2 FYNNEI. V lost 7 bases and J lost 2, with 6 bases in between. This CDR3 spans 11 amino acids. The CDR3 loop is CASTAPYEQYF. The CDR3 region has the DNA TGTGCCAGCACGGCGCCCTACGAGCAGTACTTC.

This clonotype was recorded many times. This chain links TRBV6-2 or TRBV6-3 with TRBJ2-3, with a possible D match to TRBD2 (5 bases). CDR1 is MNHEY and CDR2 is SVGEGT in the germline V gene. The CDR3 contains 17 residues. Between the trimmed V and J ends, which lost 2 bases and 0 bases, there was a span of 15 bases. DNA for the CDR3: TGTGCCAGCAGTTACGAGGGAAGGGCCCCCAGCACAGATACGCAGTATTTT. Residues: CASSYEGRAPSTDTQYF.

On this clonotype: Here the CDR3 omits its conserved ending phenylalanine or tryptophan, so a read error is the likely source. V is TRBV18 and J is TRBJ2-7; 10 bases line up with TRBD2. The junction had 4 bases not matched to a gene; V was cut back by 0 bases and J by 2 bases. Germline V CDR1 and CDR2: KGHSH, LQKENI. CDR3 length equals 16 residues. CDR3 protein: CASSPPTSGEAYEQYL. The CDR3 bases are TGTGCCAGCTCACCACCTACTAGCGGGGAAGCCTACGAGCAGTACCTC.

In this sample, this clonotype turned up many times. J is TRBJ2-1 and V is TRBV6-1; the match to TRBD2 covers 8 bases. The germline CDR1 and CDR2 sequences are MNHNS and SASEGT. The CDR3 runs to 16 residues. V lost 6 bases to trimming and J lost 3 bases; unmatched junction nucleotides: 10. CDR3 DNA: TGTGCCAGCAGCTCCCCCACTAGCGGACTCTACAATGAGCAGTTCTTC. Its protein is CASSSPTSGLYNEQFF.

This clonotype occurred many times. The chain uses TRBV29-1 and TRBJ2-3; 14 bases match TRBD2. Germline V gene data show CDR1 as SQVTM and CDR2 as ANQGSEA. Unmatched junction bases numbered 11, after V lost 0 bases and J lost 3 bases. This CDR3 is 19 amino acids long. The CDR3 sequence: CSVEDRETSGRAVTDTQYF. CDR3 coding DNA: TGCAGCGTTGAAGATAGGGAGACTAGCGGGAGGGCCGTTACAGATACGCAGTATTTT.

This clonotype occurred many times. The chain recombines TRBV12-3 or TRBV12-4 with TRBJ2-3, with D possibly being TRBD1 or TRBD2 (7 bases each). With 6 bases removed from V and 3 bases from J, the gap between germline ends came to 22 bases. The CDR3 totals 17 residues. The CDR3 spells CASRSDRPTSVTDTQYF. In DNA form, the CDR3 reads TGTGCCAGCAGATCGGACAGGCCTACTAGCGTAACAGATACGCAGTATTTT.

This clonotype has only a few counts. The V call is TRBV15, the J call TRBJ2-7; TRBD2 aligns across 8 bases. CDR1 is LNHNV, CDR2 YYDKDF, per germline (reference sequence). This CDR3 has 18 amino acids. The junction had 17 bases not matched to a gene; V was cut back by 0 bases and J by 7 bases. This CDR3 reads CATSREPSTSGKRGEQYF. CDR3 nucleotide sequence: TGTGCCACCAGCAGAGAACCCTCAACTAGCGGTAAGCGGGGAGAGCAGTACTTC.

Many counts were recorded for this clonotype. The V and J genes are TRBV24-1 and TRBJ1-1; D remains ambiguous. V lost 11 bases to trimming and J lost 0 bases, with 12 bases between them. CDR3 length: 13 amino acids. Looked up from germline, CDR1 is KGHDR and CDR2 is SFDVKD. The CDR3 nucleotides read TGTGCCATCCAGACACTAATGAACACTGAAGCTTTCTTT. This sequence encodes CAIQTLMNTEAFF.

This clonotype showed up many times. The CDR3 DNA reads as TGCGCCAGCAGCTTGGTGGTTGCGGGGATCCAAGAGACCCAGTACTTC. Protein sequence: CASSLVVAGIQETQYF. V is TRBV5-1 and J is TRBJ2-5; D may be TRBD2 (6 bases). With 0 bases removed from V and 1 base from J, the gap between germline ends came to 13 bases. The CDR3 length is 16 residues. Looked up from germline, CDR1 is SGHRS and CDR2 is YFSETQ.

In its sample, this clonotype was seen many times. The V call is TRBV7-3, the J call TRBJ2-5; 10 bases fit TRBD1. Germline trimming cut 5 bases from V and 4 bases from J; bases unmatched to any gene: 7. The CDR3 length is 15 residues. Germline V gene lookup returns CDR1 SGHTA and CDR2 FQGTGA. CDR3 region: CASSPGQGGGETQYF. The CDR3 nucleotides are TGTGCCAGCAGCCCAGGACAGGGGGGAGGAGAGACCCAGTACTTC.